This is a list of T cell receptor beta chains from one sample in a study of blood T cell repertoires in COVID-19. TCRdb's table, derived via immunoSEQ multiplex PCR, lists solely in-frame clones and lacks some. The data hold about 180,000 clones, with roughly 88% observed a single time. Material: peripheral blood. The receptors come from a woman aged 25 to 39 with acute or convalescent COVID-19. CDR3s leave out the opening cysteine and the closing phenylalanine or tryptophan.

J	V	CDR3
TRBJ2-1	TRBV2	ATRTRGYYNEQF
TRBJ2-7	TRBV18	ASSPAGAEQY
TRBJ1-1	TRBV10-2	ASTINFGTEAF
TRBJ1-2	TRBV20-1	SAEGADT
TRBJ2-7	TRBV6-6	ASSYGAAGQY
TRBJ1-2	TRBV5-1	ASRADVGQGYT
TRBJ2-5	TRBV6-5	ASSSGLIKETQY
TRBJ2-1	TRBV5-1	ASSLLGGEQF
TRBJ2-1	TRBV5-1	ASSLAVAGYEQF
TRBJ1-2	TRBV6-5	ASTPGQTWSGYT
TRBJ2-1	TRBV30	AWSRLGTGANEQF
TRBJ2-3	TRBV9	ASSPDFYTQY
TRBJ1-1	TRBV28	ASRVTGGPNTEAF
TRBJ2-3	TRBV5-1	ASSARLAGGPVTFTDTQY
TRBJ2-3	TRBV28	ARPTGGGPDTQY
TRBJ2-7	TRBV5-5	ASSRGDRGRGEQY
TRBJ1-3	TRBV30	AWRPQGTGNTIY
TRBJ1-2	TRBV11-2	ASSPPGTGDYGYT
TRBJ1-3	TRBV3-1/TRBV3-2	ASSQAGISGNTIY
TRBJ2-7	TRBV5-1	ASSRQQGSYEQY
TRBJ2-2	TRBV10-2	ASSESILARELF
TRBJ1-5	TRBV11-3	ASRIDRGLHQPQH
TRBJ2-2	TRBV5-1	ASSLARGSGELF
TRBJ2-1	TRBV18	ASSPPVLNEQF
TRBJ1-4	TRBV19	ASSPGQGWDEKLF
TRBJ2-1	TRBV19	ASSNRDSFEF
TRBJ1-1	TRBV29-1	SVVVQTNTEAF
TRBJ1-5	TRBV30	AWSVRDSNQPQH
TRBJ1-1	TRBV27	ASSLSPDGNTEAF
TRBJ1-6	TRBV6-5	ASTNSYNSPLH
TRBJ2-1	TRBV4-1	ASSQEGLGGSSYNEQF
TRBJ1-6	TRBV5-1	ASSLRGNGDNSPLH
TRBJ2-2	TRBV18	ASSPRPDTGELF
TRBJ1-4	TRBV19	ASRDSRFSNEKLF
TRBJ2-2	TRBV10-3	AIRVGTETGELF
TRBJ1-1	TRBV5-1	ASSLEGATEAF
TRBJ1-2	TRBV6-6	ASSYQGTFWT
TRBJ2-4	TRBV28	ASSYNRRDREFWEFKNIQY
TRBJ1-2	TRBV28	ASSGGRWGYT
TRBJ2-1	TRBV7-9	ASSLPTSGLWHEQF
TRBJ1-2	TRBV28	ASSFSRWPFNYGYT
TRBJ2-1	TRBV4-1	ASSQTGTGLGEQF
TRBJ2-5	TRBV3-1/TRBV3-2	ASSQDRALTGGPGETQY
TRBJ1-1	TRBV2	ASKTDTLTLAF
TRBJ1-5	TRBV7-9	ASTLNGGQPQH
TRBJ2-2	TRBV2	ASSGGPNTGELF
TRBJ2-3	TRBV10-3	AISEWVAGNTDTQY
TRBJ1-5	TRBV28	ASSSGQPQH
TRBJ2-7	TRBV5-4	ASSLVTAGGLHEQY
TRBJ2-3	TRBV6-2/TRBV6-3	ASSNNGDTQY
TRBJ2-1	TRBV3-1/TRBV3-2	ASSQGTGGSGGYNEQF
TRBJ2-4	TRBV28	ASSLRQGYIQY
TRBJ1-1	TRBV3-1/TRBV3-2	ASSQGRHIEAF
TRBJ2-3	TRBV5-6	ASSLLPSDTQY
TRBJ2-5	TRBV11-2	ASSRGETQY
TRBJ2-2	TRBV28	ASSLARGFPGELF
TRBJ1-2	TRBV3-1/TRBV3-2	ASSRRTGDYGYT
TRBJ2-1	TRBV7-7	ASSFTVSSYNEQF